This TCR beta chain was captured in a study of blood T cell repertoires in COVID-19. At the level of the study: Nucleic acid was either cDNA or gDNA, and it came from T cells, B-cell-depleted T cells, or PBMCs.

This CDR3 contains 15 residues. The V segment lost 10 bases and the J segment 7 bases; nucleotides outside the gene matches: 12. Germline-derived CDR1 and CDR2 are ENHRY and SYGVKD. Method: immunoSEQ multiplex PCR; TCRdb's copy keeps in-frame clones and lacks some. The sample holds roughly 320,000 clones, over 90% seen once. Sequences were obtained from PBMCs or T cells enriched from blood (not recorded which). This rearrangement joins TRBV10-3 to TRBJ1-6; 8 nucleotides match TRBD1. The sequence came from a woman in her 30s who had been exposed to COVID-19. CDR3: CANRQGTVENSPLHF. DNA for the CDR3: TGTGCCAACCGACAGGGGACGGTGGAAAATTCACCCCTCCACTTT.